Measured by frequency, the clone carrying this TCR beta chain is medium-sized. Its target is unknown. The sample comes from a study of CXCR3-negative and CXCR3-positive naive CD8 T cells. Study at large: Cumulative TRB read yield was approximately 135 million, averaging about 1.5 +/- 0.3 million per library. Study-level results: Whereas memory cells differed, naive CXCR3-negative and CXCR3-positive cells shared similar TRBV-TRBJ usage. Diversity was high in both naive subsets and much lower in memory cells.

In preparing the TRB cDNA libraries, 5' RACE with UMI labels was used. TCRdb re-called the 5' RACE reads, yielding one record per CDR3 amino acid sequence without DNA. Recorded for this sample: some 7,400 distinct CDR3 sequences. Naive CD8+ T cells displayed a CD45RO-CCR7+CD27+CD95- phenotype. Germline V gene lookup returns CDR1 MDHEN and CDR2 SYDVKM. The length of the CDR3 is 15 residues. The source material was naive CXCR3- CD8+ T cells from blood. The subset here: CD45RO-CCR7+CD27+CD95- naive CD8+ T cells lacking CXCR3 (TNR3-). This chain links TRBV28 with TRBJ2-2; no DNA is available, so the TRBD1 call from TCRdb remains unchecked. The TCR was taken from a human donor in good health. Some clones in this sample may be carry-over from other donors' samples. CDR3 sequence: CASSSGQGTTGELFF.